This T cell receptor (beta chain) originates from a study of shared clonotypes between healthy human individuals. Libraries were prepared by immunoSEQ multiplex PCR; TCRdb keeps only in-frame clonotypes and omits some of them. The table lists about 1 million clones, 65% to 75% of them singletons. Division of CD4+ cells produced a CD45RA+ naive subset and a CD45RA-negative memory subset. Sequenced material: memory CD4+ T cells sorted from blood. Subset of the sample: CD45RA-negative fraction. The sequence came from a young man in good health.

This CDR3 reads CASSSPRSLYEQYF. The CDR3 coding sequence is TGTGCCAGCAGTTCTCCTAGGTCACTCTACGAGCAGTACTTC. V usage is TRBV28 and J usage is TRBJ2-7; no definite D call. Trimming removed 4 bases at V and 3 bases at J, with 13 bases between. Germline V gene lookup returns CDR1 MDHEN and CDR2 SYDVKM. The CDR3 contains 14 residues. Variable domain in full (rest from reference TRBV28 and TRBJ2-7): DVKVTQSSRYLVKRTGEKVFLECVQDMDHENMFWYRQDPGLGLRLIYFSYDVKMKEKGDIPEGYSVSREKKERFSLILESASTNQTSMYLCASSSPRSLYEQYFGPGTRLTVT.